This TCR beta chain came from a study of technical replicates of blood from a few donors. Repertoires were generated with immunoSEQ multiplex PCR, while TCRdb's copy carries only in-frame clones and drops some. Here the sample spans around 72,000 clones, nearly 99% being singletons. V gave up 2 bases and J gave up 2 bases, with 16 bases separating them. The CDR3 has 15 amino acids. The germline V gene has CDR1 SQVTM and CDR2 ANQGSEA. The gene calls are TRBV29-1 and TRBJ2-7, with D perhaps matching TRBD1 (5 bases). Sequencing was performed on T cells isolated from PBMCs. The sequence was collected from a human donor in good health. DNA for the CDR3: TGCAGCGTTGAAACCCCAGACCAGGGAACCTACGAGCAGTACTTC. It is translated as CSVETPDQGTYEQYF.